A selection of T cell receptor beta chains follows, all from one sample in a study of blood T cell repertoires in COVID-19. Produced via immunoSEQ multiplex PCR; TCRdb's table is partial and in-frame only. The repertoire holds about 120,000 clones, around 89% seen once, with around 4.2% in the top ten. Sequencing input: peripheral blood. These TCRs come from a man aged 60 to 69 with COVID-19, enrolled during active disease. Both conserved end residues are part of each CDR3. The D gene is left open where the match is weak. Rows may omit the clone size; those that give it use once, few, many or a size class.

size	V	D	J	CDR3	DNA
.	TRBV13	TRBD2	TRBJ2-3	CASSSGTSGNSDTQYF	TGTGCCAGCAGCTCCGGGACTAGCGGGAACTCAGATACGCAGTATTTT
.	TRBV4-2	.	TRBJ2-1	CASSQDEALDEQFF	TGTGCCAGCAGCCAAGATGAGGCGTTAGATGAGCAGTTCTTC
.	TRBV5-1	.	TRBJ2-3	CASSLLSTDTQYF	TGCGCCAGCAGCTTGTTATCCACAGATACGCAGTATTTT
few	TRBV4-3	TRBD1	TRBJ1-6	CASSQDRQGDSPLHF	TGCGCCAGCAGCCAAGATCGGCAGGGGGATTCACCCCTCCACTTT
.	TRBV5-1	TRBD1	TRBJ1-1	CASSLQGPGQGARTEAFF	TGCGCCAGCAGCTTGCAAGGTCCGGGACAGGGGGCGCGAACTGAAGCTTTCTTT
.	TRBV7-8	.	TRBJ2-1	CASSLFTGGDNEQFF	TGTGCCAGCAGCTTATTTACGGGTGGTGACAATGAGCAGTTCTTC
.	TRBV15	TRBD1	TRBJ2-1	CATSRPGTGGRLF	TGTGCCACCAGCAGACCTGGGACAGGGGGTAGGCTCTTC
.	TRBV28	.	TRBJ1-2	CASSSYNGYTF	TGTGCCAGCAGTTCGTACAATGGCTACACCTTC
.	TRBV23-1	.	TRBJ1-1	CASRDRDTEAFF	TGCGCCAGCAGGGACAGAGACACTGAAGCTTTCTTT
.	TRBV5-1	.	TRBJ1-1	CASSLGWSHRRYTEAFF	TGCGCCAGCAGCTTGGGTTGGTCGCACAGGCGATACACTGAAGCTTTCTTT
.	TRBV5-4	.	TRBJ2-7	CASSSRQKISSEQYF	TGTGCCAGCAGCTCCCGACAGAAGATTTCTTCCGAGCAGTACTTC
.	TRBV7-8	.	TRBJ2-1	CASSLLGQRTDEQFF	TGTGCCAGCAGCTTATTAGGTCAGCGGACGGATGAGCAGTTCTTC
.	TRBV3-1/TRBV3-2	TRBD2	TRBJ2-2	CASSHSSGGAAGELFF	TGTGCCAGCAGCCACTCTAGCGGGGGGGCGGCCGGGGAGCTGTTTTTT
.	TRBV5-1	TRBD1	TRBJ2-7	CASSLGQAGGEQYF	TGCGCCAGCAGCTTGGGACAGGCAGGGGGAGAGCAGTACTTC
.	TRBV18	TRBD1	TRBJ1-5	CASSRPGTGNQPQHF	TGTGCCAGCTCACGACCAGGGACAGGGAATCAGCCCCAGCATTTT
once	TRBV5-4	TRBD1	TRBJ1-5	CASSLGGQAGGQPQHF	TGTGCCAGCAGCTTGGGCGGACAGGCCGGCGGTCAGCCCCAGCATTTT
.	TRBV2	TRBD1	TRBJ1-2	CASSVAGGTVYTF	TGTGCCAGCAGTGTGGCAGGGGGCACTGTCTACACCTTC
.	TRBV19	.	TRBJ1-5	CASVPLNSNQPQHF	TGTGCCAGCGTCCCCCTAAATAGCAATCAGCCCCAGCATTTT
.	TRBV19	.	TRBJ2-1	CASSRYGDEQFF	TGTGCCAGTAGTAGATACGGGGATGAGCAGTTCTTC
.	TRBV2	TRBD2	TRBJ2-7	CASSGERGGLNEQYF	TGTGCCAGCAGTGGGGAGCGGGGGGGCCTCAACGAGCAGTACTTC
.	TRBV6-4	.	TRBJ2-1	CASSVSGSAGNEQFF	TGTGCCAGCAGTGTTAGCGGAAGCGCCGGCAATGAGCAGTTCTTC
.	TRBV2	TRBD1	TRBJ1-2	CARYPPLGRGRGGYTF	TGTGCCAGGTACCCGCCCCTGGGCAGGGGGCGCGGTGGCTACACCTTC